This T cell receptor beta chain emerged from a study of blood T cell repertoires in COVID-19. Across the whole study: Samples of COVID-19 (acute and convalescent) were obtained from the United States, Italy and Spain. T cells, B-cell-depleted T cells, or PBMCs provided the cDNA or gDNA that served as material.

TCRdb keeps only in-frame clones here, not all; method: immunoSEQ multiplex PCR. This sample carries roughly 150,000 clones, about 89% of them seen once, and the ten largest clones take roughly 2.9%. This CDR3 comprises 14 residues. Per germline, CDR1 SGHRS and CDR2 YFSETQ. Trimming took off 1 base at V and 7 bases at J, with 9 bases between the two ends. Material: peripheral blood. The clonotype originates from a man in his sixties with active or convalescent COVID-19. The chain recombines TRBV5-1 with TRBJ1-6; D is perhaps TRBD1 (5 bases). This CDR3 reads CASSLHSGNSPLHF. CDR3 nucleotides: TGCGCCAGCAGCTTGCATTCAGGGAATTCACCCCTCCACTTT. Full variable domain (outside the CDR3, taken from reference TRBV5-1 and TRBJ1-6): KAGVTQTPRYLIKTRGQQVTLSCSPISGHRSVSWYQQTPGQGLQFLFEYFSETQRNKGNFPGRFSGRQFSNSRSEMNVSTLELGDSALYLCASSLHSGNSPLHFGNGTRLTVT.